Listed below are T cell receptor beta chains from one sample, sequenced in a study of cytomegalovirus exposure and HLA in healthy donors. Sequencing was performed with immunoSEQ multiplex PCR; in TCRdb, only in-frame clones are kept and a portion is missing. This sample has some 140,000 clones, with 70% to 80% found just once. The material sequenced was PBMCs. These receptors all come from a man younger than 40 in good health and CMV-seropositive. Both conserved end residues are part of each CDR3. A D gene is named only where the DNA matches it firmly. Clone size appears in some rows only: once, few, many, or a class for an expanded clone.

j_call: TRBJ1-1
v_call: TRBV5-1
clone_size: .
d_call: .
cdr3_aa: CASSLEGVTEAFF
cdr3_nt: TGCGCCAGCAGCTTGGAAGGGGTCACTGAAGCTTTCTTT

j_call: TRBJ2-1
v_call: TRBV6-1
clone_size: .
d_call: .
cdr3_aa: CASRALSSSNEQFF
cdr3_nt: TGTGCCAGCAGGGCCCTGAGTAGCTCCAATGAGCAGTTCTTC

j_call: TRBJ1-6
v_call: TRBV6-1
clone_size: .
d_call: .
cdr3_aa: CASSTSGRSPLHF
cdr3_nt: TGTGCCAGCAGTACCTCAGGGAGGTCACCCCTCCACTTT

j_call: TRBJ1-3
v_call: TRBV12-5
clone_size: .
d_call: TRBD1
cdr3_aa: CASALGQGNTIYF
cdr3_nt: TGTGCTAGTGCCCTGGGACAGGGAAACACCATATATTTT

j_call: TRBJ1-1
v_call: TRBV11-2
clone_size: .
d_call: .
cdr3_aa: CASSLGRANTEAFF
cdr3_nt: TGTGCCAGCAGCTTGGGCAGGGCGAACACTGAAGCTTTCTTT

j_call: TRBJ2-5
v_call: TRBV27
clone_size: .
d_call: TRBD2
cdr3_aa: CASSGRTSGEETQYF
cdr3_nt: TGTGCCAGCAGTGGCCGGACTAGCGGGGAAGAGACCCAGTACTTC

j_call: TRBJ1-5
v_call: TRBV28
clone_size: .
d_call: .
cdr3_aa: CASTIEVRQPQHF
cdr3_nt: TGTGCCAGCACCATAGAGGTGAGACAGCCCCAGCATTTT

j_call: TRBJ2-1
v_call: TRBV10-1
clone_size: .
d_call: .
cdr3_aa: CASSEPLQGAGYNEQFF
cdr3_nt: TGCGCCAGCAGTGAACCCTTACAAGGGGCCGGCTACAATGAGCAGTTCTTC

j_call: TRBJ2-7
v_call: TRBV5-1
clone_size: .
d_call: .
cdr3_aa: CASSWRPTGRGQSEQYF
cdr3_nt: TGCGCCAGCAGCTGGAGGCCGACAGGCCGGGGTCAAAGCGAGCAGTACTTC

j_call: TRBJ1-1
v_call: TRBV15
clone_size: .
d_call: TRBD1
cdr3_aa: CATSSGAGGAEAFF
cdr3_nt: TGTGCCACCAGCAGTGGAGCAGGGGGTGCTGAAGCTTTCTTT

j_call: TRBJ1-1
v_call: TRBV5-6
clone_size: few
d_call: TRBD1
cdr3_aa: CASSSPGTGGVSAFF
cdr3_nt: TGTGCCAGCAGCAGCCCCGGGACAGGGGGCGTTTCAGCTTTCTTT

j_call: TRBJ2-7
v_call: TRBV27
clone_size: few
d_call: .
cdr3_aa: CASSPYSYEQYF
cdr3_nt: TGTGCCAGCAGCCCGTACTCCTACGAGCAGTACTTC

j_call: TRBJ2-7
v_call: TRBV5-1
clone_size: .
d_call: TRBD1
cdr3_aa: CASSFSGQETYEQYF
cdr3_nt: TGCGCCAGCAGCTTCTCGGGACAGGAGACCTACGAGCAGTACTTC

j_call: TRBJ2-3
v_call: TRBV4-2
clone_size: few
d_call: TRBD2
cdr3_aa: CASSQEPAGGTQYF
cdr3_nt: TGTGCCAGCAGCCAAGAACCGGCGGGGGGCACGCAGTATTTT

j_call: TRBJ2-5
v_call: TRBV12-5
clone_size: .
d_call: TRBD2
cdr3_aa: CASGPTAGVETQYF
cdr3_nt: TGTGCTAGTGGTCCAACAGCGGGAGTTGAGACCCAGTACTTC

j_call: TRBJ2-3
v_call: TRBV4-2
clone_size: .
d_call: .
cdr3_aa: CASSPGTPDTQYF
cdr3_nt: TGTGCCAGCAGCCCCGGGACTCCAGATACGCAGTATTTT

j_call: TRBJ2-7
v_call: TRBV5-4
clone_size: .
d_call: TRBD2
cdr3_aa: CASSSGTIYEQYF
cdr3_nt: TGTGCCAGCAGCTCCGGGACTATCTACGAGCAGTACTTC

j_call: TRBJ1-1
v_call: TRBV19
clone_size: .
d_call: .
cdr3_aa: CASSDGEVTEAFF
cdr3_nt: TGTGCCAGTAGTGATGGGGAGGTTACTGAAGCTTTCTTT

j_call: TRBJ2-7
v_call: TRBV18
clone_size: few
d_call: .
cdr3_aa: CASSPPSGRFYEQYF
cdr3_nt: TGTGCCAGCTCACCACCTAGCGGACGTTTCTACGAGCAGTACTTC

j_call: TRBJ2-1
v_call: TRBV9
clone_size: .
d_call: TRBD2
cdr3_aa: CASSTGLAGEYNEQFF
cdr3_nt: TGTGCCAGCAGCACGGGACTAGCGGGAGAGTACAATGAGCAGTTCTTC

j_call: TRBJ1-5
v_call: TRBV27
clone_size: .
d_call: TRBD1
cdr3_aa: CASNEGQGNQPQHF
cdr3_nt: TGTGCCAGCAATGAGGGACAGGGCAATCAGCCCCAGCATTTT

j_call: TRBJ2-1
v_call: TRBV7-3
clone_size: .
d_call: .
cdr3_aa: CASSLSGESSYNEQFF
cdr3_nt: TGTGCCAGCAGCTTATCAGGGGAGAGCTCCTACAATGAGCAGTTCTTC

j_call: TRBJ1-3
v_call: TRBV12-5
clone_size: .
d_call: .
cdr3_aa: CASAPGTLGNTIYF
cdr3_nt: TGTGCTAGTGCCCCCGGGACACTCGGAAACACCATATATTTT

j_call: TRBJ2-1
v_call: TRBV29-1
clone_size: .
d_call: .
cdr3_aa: CSSKGLYNEQFF
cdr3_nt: TGCAGCTCAAAGGGGCTGTACAATGAGCAGTTCTTC

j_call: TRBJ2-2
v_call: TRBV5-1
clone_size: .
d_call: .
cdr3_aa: CASSLDPTGELFF
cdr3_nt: TGCGCCAGCAGCTTGGATCCTACCGGGGAGCTGTTTTTT

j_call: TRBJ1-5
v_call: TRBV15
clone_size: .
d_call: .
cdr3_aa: CATSRGRQGNQPQHF
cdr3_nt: TGTGCCACCAGCAGAGGACGGCAGGGGAATCAGCCCCAGCATTTT

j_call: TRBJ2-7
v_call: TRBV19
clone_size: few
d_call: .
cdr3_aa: CASSIDSSYEQYF
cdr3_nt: TGTGCCAGTAGTATAGACAGCTCCTACGAGCAGTACTTC

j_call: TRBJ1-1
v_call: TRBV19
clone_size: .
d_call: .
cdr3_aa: CASSAQGRGARNTEAFF
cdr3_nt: TGTGCCAGTAGTGCCCAAGGGAGGGGGGCGCGGAACACTGAAGCTTTCTTT

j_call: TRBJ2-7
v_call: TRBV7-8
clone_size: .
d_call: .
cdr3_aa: CASSLQGSLYEQYF
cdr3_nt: TGTGCCAGCAGCTTACAGGGTTCTCTGTACGAGCAGTACTTC